Following are 11 T cell receptor beta chains from one sample sequenced in a study of blood T cell repertoires in COVID-19. Sequenced by immunoSEQ multiplex PCR; TCRdb stores in-frame clones only, minus some. The repertoire holds about 180,000 clones, with 83% as singletons. Sequencing was done on a sample of peripheral blood. All receptors derive from a woman aged 70-85 years with COVID-19, enrolled during active disease.

The rearrangement uses TRBV5-1 and TRBJ1-1; weak D call: TRBD1 (5 bases). Germline lookup yields CDR1 SGHRS and CDR2 YFSETQ. The CDR3 covers 17 residues. The V and J ends lost 0 bases and 0 bases respectively, with 15 bases between them. Here the CDR3 reads CASSLAREAALNTEAFF. The CDR3 bases are TGCGCCAGCAGCTTGGCCAGGGAAGCTGCTTTGAACACTGAAGCTTTCTTT.

V gene TRBV11-2 combines with J gene TRBJ1-2; D is ambiguous. The CDR3 spans 15 residues. V lost 1 base to trimming and J lost 1 base, with 10 bases between them. Germline CDR1 SGHAT, CDR2 FQNNGV. CDR3 sequence (DNA): TGTGCCAGCAGCTTAGTCCGGGATCTTAACTATGGCTACACCTTC. It is translated as CASSLVRDLNYGYTF.

CDR3 in amino acids: CASSFFPQGEDDNEQFF. The CDR3 coding sequence is TGTGCCAGCAGCTTTTTTCCCCAGGGGGAAGACGACAATGAGCAGTTCTTC. This rearrangement joins TRBV3-1 (or the pseudogene TRBV3-2) to TRBJ2-1, with 7 bases matching TRBD1. Germline CDR1 reads LGHDT; CDR2 reads YNNKEL (reference sequence). This CDR3 contains 17 residues. The V gene end was trimmed by 5 bases and the J gene end by 5 bases; junction bases not matched to a gene: 15.

The genes are TRBV19 and TRBJ1-2, with a tentative D call TRBD1 (5 bases). CDR1 is LNHDA and CDR2 is SQIVND in the germline V gene (reference sequence). Trimming stripped 3 bases from V and 4 bases from J, with 9 bases between. CDR3 size: 13 residues. Here the CDR3 reads CASSISGGYGYTF. The DNA of the CDR3 is TGTGCCAGTAGTATCTCCGGGGGCTATGGCTACACCTTC.

This clone was counted once. The J gene is TRBJ1-5, the V gene TRBV5-1, with 7 bases fitting TRBD1. V was clipped by 4 bases and J by 2 bases; unmatched bases: 3. The V gene's germline CDR1 is SGHRS and CDR2 YFSETQ. The CDR3 totals 14 residues. The CDR3 DNA sequence: TGCGCCAGCAGCGCCGGGACAGGCAATCAGCCCCAGCATTTT. Amino acids: CASSAGTGNQPQHF.

The chain links TRBV7-6 to TRBJ2-2; maybe TRBD1 (6 bases). The CDR3 runs 15 residues. Trimming stripped 2 bases from V and 6 bases from J, with 13 bases between. Germline loops: CDR1 SGHVS, CDR2 FNYEAQ. The chain's CDR3 is CASSLSVSGAGELFF. CDR3 coding DNA: TGTGCCAGCAGCTTAAGTGTTTCAGGGGCCGGGGAGCTGTTTTTT.

This sequence joins TRBV6-5 and TRBJ2-1; the D gene is possibly TRBD2 (6 bases). V lost 6 bases and J 0 bases, leaving 12 bases between the germline ends. This CDR3 contains 15 residues. Germline lookup yields CDR1 MNHEY and CDR2 SVGAGI. In DNA, the CDR3 is TGTGCCAGCAGGCCCGGACTATACTCCTACAATGAGCAGTTCTTC. Its protein is CASRPGLYSYNEQFF.

This chain joins TRBV6-5 and TRBJ2-7; 7 positions agree with TRBD2. The CDR3 totals 14 residues. V trimming: 3 bases; J trimming: 5 bases; junction bases outside the gene matches: 7. Germline V gene sequence: CDR1 MNHEY, CDR2 SVGAGI. CDR3 loop: CASSYFAGVNEQYF. For the CDR3, the DNA is TGTGCCAGCAGTTATTTTGCGGGAGTTAACGAGCAGTACTTC.

The V and J genes are TRBV25-1 and TRBJ1-5; TRBD1 matches at 8 bases. Germline V gene data show CDR1 as MGHDK and CDR2 as SYGVNS. The CDR3 has 15 amino acids. J gave up 4 bases and V 3 bases, and 5 bases lay outside the gene matches. The CDR3 loop reads CASSEEGTGNQPQHF. The CDR3 DNA follows: TGTGCCAGCAGTGAGGAAGGGACAGGAAATCAGCCCCAGCATTTT.

The chain couples TRBV7-2 to TRBJ2-5; 8 bases agree with TRBD2. This CDR3 comprises 16 residues. The J segment lost 4 bases and the V segment lost 1 base, leaving 8 bases of the junction unmatched. CDR1 SGHTA and CDR2 FQGNSA come from the germline V gene. The DNA of the CDR3 is TGTGCCAGCAGCTTAGTTCCATTAGCGGGAAGAGAGACCCAGTACTTC. Translated: CASSLVPLAGRETQYF.

The V call is TRBV29-1, the J call TRBJ2-3; D is ambiguous. CDR3 length equals 14 residues. V lost 1 base and J 2 bases, leaving 10 bases between the germline ends. Per the germline V gene, CDR1 is SQVTM and CDR2 is ANQGSEA. CDR3 nucleotides: TGCAGCGTTGAAGCGGCCGACTTCACAGATACGCAGTATTTT. The encoded protein is CSVEAADFTDTQYF.